Listed below are T cell receptor beta chains from one sample, sequenced in a study of CD8+ T cells in alopecia areata. Some clones are missing from TCRdb's copy, which holds only in-frame ones; the method was immunoSEQ multiplex PCR. The table records nearly 200,000 clones, 55% to 70% of them present only once. The sample in question was CD4+ T cells sorted from blood, obtained at week 24, from a patient treated with tofacitinib. Receptor source: a human donor with alopecia areata. Both conserved end residues are part of each CDR3. A D gene is named only where the DNA matches it firmly. Where a row states a size, it is once, few, many or the class of an expanded clone; other rows omit it.

j_gene,v_gene,abundance,d_gene,CDR3nt,CDR3aa
TRBJ2-7,TRBV25-1,.,.,TGTGCCAGCAGTGTACTCTCGACCGTCGAGCAGTACTTC,CASSVLSTVEQYF
TRBJ2-5,TRBV5-1,.,.,TGCGCCAGCAGCTTGGCTTTCGGGGAGACCCAGTACTTC,CASSLAFGETQYF
TRBJ1-2,TRBV6-5,few,.,TGTGCCAGCAGTTACTCGGCAGGGGCGGGTGGCTACACCTTC,CASSYSAGAGGYTF
TRBJ2-5,TRBV29-1,few,TRBD1,TGCAGCGTGCTGGGACAGGGGGTTCAAGAGACCCAGTACTTC,CSVLGQGVQETQYF
TRBJ2-5,TRBV4-2,few,TRBD2,TGTGCCAGCAGCCACGGATCCTCTAGCGGCCAAGAGACCCAGTACTTC,CASSHGSSSGQETQYF
TRBJ1-4,TRBV28,few,.,TGTGCCAGCATCGGGGGGCGGACTAATGAAAAACTGTTTTTT,CASIGGRTNEKLFF
TRBJ1-1,TRBV6-6,.,.,TGTGCCAGCAGTTACGACACTGAAGCTTTCTTT,CASSYDTEAFF
TRBJ2-1,TRBV4-3,.,TRBD2,TGCGCCAGCAGCCTTGACGCGCTAGCGGGAGGCAATGAGCAGTTCTTC,CASSLDALAGGNEQFF
TRBJ2-1,TRBV6-5,.,.,TGTGCCAGCGGCGGGACCAATGAGCAGTTCTTC,CASGGTNEQFF
TRBJ1-3,TRBV30,.,.,TGTGCCTGGAGCCCCCGCCTTGGGCACTCTGGAAACACCATATATTTT,CAWSPRLGHSGNTIYF
TRBJ2-5,TRBV5-1,.,.,TGCGCCAGCAGCACCTCTCTTGGGGGGGAGACCCAGTACTTC,CASSTSLGGETQYF
TRBJ2-5,TRBV2,.,TRBD1,TGTGCCAGCAGTGTTGGACAGGGGAGAGAGACCCAGTACTTC,CASSVGQGRETQYF
TRBJ1-2,TRBV5-4,.,.,TGTGCCAGCAGCGGGGACATTCGAGGATATGGCTACACCTTC,CASSGDIRGYGYTF
TRBJ2-2,TRBV6-5,few,.,TGTGCCAGCAGTTCCCTCGGGGAGCTGTTTTTT,CASSSLGELFF
TRBJ2-6,TRBV5-6,once,TRBD1,TGTGCCAGCAGCCCTCCGTGGACAGGGACAGGTGGGGCCAACGTCCTGACTTTC,CASSPPWTGTGGANVLTF